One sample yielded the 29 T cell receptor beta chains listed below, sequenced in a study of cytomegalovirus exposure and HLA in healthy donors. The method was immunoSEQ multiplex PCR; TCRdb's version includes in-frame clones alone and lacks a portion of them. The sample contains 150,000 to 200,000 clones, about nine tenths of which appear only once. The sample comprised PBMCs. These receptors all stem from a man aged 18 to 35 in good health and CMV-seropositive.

CDR3 sequence reads: CASSAAGGSPNTGELFF. CDR3 coding DNA: TGCGCCAGCAGCGCTGCCGGAGGGAGCCCCAACACCGGGGAGCTGTTTTTT. The J gene is TRBJ2-2, the V gene TRBV5-1, with D possibly TRBD2 on 6 matching bases. This CDR3 spans 17 amino acids. Per the germline V gene, CDR1 is SGHRS and CDR2 is YFSETQ. V was cut by 4 bases and J by 2 bases, with 18 bases left in between.

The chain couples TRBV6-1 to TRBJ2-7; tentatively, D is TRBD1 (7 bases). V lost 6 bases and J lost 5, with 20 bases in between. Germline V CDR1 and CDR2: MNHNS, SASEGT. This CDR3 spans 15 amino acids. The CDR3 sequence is CASRPGAGGRHEQYF. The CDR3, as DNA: TGTGCCAGCAGACCGGGGGCAGGGGGGAGGCACGAGCAGTACTTC.

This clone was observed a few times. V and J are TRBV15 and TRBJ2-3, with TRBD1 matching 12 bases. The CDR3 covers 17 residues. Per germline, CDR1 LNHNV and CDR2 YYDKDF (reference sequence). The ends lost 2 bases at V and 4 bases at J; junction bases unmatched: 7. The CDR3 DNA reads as TGTGCCACCAGCAGATCCAGGGGACAGGGGGCCGCAGATACGCAGTATTTT. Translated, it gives CATSRSRGQGAADTQYF.

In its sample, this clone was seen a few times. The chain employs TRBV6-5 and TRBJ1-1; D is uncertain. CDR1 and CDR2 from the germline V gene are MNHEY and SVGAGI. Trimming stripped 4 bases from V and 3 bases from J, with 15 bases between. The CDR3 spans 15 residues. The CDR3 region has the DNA TGTGCCAGCAGTTCTTCTCGGGGTATTGACACTGAAGCTTTCTTT. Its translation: CASSSSRGIDTEAFF.

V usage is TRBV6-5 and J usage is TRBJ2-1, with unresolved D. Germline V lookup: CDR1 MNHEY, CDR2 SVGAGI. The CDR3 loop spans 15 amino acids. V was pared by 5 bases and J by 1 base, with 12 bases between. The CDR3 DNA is TGTGCCAGCAGTAGCACTATGGATTCCTACAATGAGCAGTTCTTC. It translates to CASSSTMDSYNEQFF.

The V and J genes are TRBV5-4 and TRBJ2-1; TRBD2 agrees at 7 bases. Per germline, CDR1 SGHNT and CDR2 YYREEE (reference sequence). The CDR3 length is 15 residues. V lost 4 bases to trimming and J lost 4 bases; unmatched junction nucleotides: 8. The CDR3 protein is CASSQGGALYNEQFF. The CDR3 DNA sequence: TGTGCCAGCAGCCAGGGAGGGGCCCTATACAATGAGCAGTTCTTC.

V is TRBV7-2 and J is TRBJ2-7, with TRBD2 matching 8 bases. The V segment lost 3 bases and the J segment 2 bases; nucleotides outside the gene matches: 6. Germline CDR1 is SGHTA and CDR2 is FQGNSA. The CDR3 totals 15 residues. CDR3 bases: TGTGCCAGCAGCTTCAATAGCGGGACTACCTACGAGCAGTACTTC. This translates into CASSFNSGTTYEQYF.

The CDR3 protein is CSATTKGDEQFF. The CDR3, as DNA: TGCAGCGCTACAACAAAGGGGGATGAGCAGTTCTTC. The gene calls are TRBV29-1 and TRBJ2-1; D perhaps matches TRBD1 (6 bases). The germline V and J ends were trimmed by 7 bases and 8 bases, with 15 bases remaining between them. Germline loops: CDR1 SQVTM, CDR2 ANQGSEA. The CDR3 loop spans 12 amino acids.

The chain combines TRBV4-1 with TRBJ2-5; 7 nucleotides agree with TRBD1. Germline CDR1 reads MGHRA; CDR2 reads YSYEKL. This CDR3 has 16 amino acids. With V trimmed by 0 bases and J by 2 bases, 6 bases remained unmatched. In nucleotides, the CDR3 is TGCGCCAGCAGCCAAGAGAGGGGACAGCCGCAAGAGACCCAGTACTTC. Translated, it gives CASSQERGQPQETQYF.

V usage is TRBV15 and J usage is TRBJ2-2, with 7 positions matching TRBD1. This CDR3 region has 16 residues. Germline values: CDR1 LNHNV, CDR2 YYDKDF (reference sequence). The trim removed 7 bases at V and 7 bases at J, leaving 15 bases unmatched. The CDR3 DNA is TGTGCCACCATGAGCCGAGACAGGGTCGGGTACGGGGAGCTGTTTTTT. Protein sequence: CATMSRDRVGYGELFF.

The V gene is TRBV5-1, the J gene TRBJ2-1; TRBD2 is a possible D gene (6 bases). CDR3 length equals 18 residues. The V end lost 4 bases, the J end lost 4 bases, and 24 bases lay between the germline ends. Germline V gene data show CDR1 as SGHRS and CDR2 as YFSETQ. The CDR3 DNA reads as TGCGCCAGCAGCCAACAATATCGACGGGACTGGTTATACAATGAGCAGTTCTTC. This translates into CASSQQYRRDWLYNEQFF.

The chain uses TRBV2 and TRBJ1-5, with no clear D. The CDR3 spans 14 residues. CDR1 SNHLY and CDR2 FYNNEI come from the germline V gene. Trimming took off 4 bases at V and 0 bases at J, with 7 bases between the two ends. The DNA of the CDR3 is TGTGCCAGCAGTGCATCGGGTAGCAATCAGCCCCAGCATTTT. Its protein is CASSASGSNQPQHF.

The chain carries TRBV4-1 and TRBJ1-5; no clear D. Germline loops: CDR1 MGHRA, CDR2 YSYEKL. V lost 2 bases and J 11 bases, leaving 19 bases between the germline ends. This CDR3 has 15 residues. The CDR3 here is CASSQWTGPTVAQHF. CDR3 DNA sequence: TGCGCCAGCAGCCAATGGACTGGACCCACAGTAGCCCAGCATTTT.

The CDR3 coding sequence is TGTGCCAGCAGTGTCCATACAGGGGGCGATTACGAGCAGTACTTC. It specifies CASSVHTGGDYEQYF. The chain links TRBV6-4 to TRBJ2-7; 9 bases match TRBD1. After removal of 4 bases from V and 4 bases from J, the junction contained 8 bases not matched to a gene. Germline V gene data show CDR1 as MRHNA and CDR2 as SNTAGT. The CDR3 runs to 15 residues.

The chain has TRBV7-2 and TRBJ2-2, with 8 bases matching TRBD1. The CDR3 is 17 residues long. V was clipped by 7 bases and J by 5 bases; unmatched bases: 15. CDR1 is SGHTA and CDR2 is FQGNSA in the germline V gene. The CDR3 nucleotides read TGTGCCAGCACCCTTCCAGGGGGCGTTCGGGTTACCGGGGAGCTGTTTTTT. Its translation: CASTLPGGVRVTGELFF.

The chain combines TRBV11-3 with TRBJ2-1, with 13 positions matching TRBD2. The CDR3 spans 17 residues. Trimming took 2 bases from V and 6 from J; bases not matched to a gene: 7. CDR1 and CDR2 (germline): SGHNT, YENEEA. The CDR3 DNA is TGTGCCAGCAGCTTAAGGGGGGGACTAGCGGGACCCAATGAGCAGTTCTTC. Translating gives CASSLRGGLAGPNEQFF. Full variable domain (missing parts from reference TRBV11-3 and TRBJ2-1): EAGVVQSPRYKIIEKKQPVAFWCNPISGHNTLYWYLQNLGQGPELLIRYENEEAVDDSQLPKDRFSAERLKGVDSTLKIQPAELGDSAVYLCASSLRGGLAGPNEQFFGPGTRLTVL.

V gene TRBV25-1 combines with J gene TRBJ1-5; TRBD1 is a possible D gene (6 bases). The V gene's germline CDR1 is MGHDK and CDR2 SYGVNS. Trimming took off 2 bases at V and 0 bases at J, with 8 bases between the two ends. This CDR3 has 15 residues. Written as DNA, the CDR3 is TGTGCCAGCAGTGAAACAGGGAATAGCAATCAGCCCCAGCATTTT. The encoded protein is CASSETGNSNQPQHF. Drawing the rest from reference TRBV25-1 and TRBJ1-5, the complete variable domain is EADIYQTPRYLVIGTGKKITLECSQTMGHDKMYWYQQDPGMELHLIHYSYGVNSTEKGDLSSESTVSRIRTEHFPLTLESARPSHTSQYLCASSETGNSNQPQHFGDGTRLSIL.

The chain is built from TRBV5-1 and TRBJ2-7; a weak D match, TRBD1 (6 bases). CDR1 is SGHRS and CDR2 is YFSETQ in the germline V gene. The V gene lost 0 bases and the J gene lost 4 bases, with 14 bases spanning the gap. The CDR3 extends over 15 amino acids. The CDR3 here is CASSLEGRGEYEQYF. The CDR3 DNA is TGCGCCAGCAGCTTGGAAGGCAGGGGAGAATACGAGCAGTACTTC.

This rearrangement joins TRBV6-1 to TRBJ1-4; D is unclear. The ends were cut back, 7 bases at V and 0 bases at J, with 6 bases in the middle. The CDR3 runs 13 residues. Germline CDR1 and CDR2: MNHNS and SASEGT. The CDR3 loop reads CASTYATNEKLFF. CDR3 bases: TGTGCCAGCACGTATGCAACTAATGAAAAACTGTTTTTT.

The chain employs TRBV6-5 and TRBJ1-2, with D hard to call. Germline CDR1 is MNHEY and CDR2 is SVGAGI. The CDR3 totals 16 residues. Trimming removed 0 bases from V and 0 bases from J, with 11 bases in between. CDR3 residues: CASSYSIQTTNYGYTF. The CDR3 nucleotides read TGTGCCAGCAGTTACTCGATACAGACAACTAACTATGGCTACACCTTC.

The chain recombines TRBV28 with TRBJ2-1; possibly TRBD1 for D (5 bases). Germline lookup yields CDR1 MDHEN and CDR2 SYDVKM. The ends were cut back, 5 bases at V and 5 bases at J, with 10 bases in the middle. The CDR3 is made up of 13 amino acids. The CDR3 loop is CASSIQVNNEQFF. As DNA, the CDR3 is TGTGCCAGCAGTATACAGGTAAACAATGAGCAGTTCTTC.

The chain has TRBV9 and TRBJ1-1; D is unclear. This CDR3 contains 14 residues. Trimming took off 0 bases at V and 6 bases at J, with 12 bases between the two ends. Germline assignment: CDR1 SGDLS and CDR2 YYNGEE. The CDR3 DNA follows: TGTGCCAGCAGCGTAGTCGGACCGGGAGCTGAAGCTTTCTTT. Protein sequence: CASSVVGPGAEAFF.

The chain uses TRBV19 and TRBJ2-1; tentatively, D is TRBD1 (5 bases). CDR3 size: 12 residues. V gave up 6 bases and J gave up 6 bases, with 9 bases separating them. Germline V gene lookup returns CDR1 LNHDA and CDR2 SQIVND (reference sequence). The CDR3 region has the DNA TGTGCCAGTAGCAGACAGCCCAATGAGCAGTTCTTC. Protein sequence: CASSRQPNEQFF.

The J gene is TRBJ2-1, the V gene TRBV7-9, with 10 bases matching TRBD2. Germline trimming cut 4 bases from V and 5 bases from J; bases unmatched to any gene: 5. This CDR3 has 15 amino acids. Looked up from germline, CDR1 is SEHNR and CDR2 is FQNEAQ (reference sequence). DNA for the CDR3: TGTGCCAGCAGCTGGGGACTAGCGAAAAACAATGAGCAGTTCTTC. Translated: CASSWGLAKNNEQFF.

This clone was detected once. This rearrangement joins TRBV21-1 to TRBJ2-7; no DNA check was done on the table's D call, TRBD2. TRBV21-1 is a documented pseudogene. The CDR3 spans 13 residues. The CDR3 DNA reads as TGTGCCAGACTAGCGGGAGGGGGCTACGAGCAGTACTTC. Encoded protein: CARLAGGGYEQYF.

The CDR3 here is CASSAAGVYGYTF. The CDR3 DNA follows: TGTGCCAGCAGTGCCGCGGGGGTCTATGGCTACACCTTC. The V call is TRBV6-6, the J call TRBJ1-2, with D maybe TRBD1 (5 bases). V was pared by 5 bases and J by 4 bases, with 11 bases between. The CDR3 extends over 13 amino acids. CDR1 and CDR2 (germline): MNHNY, SVGAGI (reference sequence).

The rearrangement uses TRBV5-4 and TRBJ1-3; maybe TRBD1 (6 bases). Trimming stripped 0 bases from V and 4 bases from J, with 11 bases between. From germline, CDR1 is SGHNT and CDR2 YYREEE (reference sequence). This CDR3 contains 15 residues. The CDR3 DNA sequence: TGTGCCAGCAGCTTGGAAGGGGGGGGAGGAAACACCATATATTTT. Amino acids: CASSLEGGGGNTIYF. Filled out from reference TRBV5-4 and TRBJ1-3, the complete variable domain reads ETGVTQSPTHLIKTRGQQVTLRCSSQSGHNTVSWYQQALGQGPQFIFQYYREEENGRGNFPPRFSGLQFPNYSSELNVNALELDDSALYLCASSLEGGGGNTIYFGEGSWLTVV.

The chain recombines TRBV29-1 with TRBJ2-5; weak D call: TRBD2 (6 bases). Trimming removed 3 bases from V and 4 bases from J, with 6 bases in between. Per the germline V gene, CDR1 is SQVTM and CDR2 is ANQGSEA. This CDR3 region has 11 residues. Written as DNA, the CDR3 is TGCAGCGTTGACGGGGGAGAGACCCAGTACTTC. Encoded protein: CSVDGGETQYF.

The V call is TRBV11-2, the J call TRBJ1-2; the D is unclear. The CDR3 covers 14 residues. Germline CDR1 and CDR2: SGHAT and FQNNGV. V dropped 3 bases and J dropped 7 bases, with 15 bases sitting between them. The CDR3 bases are TGTGCCAGCAGCTTTACGGGGAGTAACAGTGGCTACACCTTC. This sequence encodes CASSFTGSNSGYTF.